This T cell receptor (beta chain) was profiled in a study of shared clonotypes between healthy human individuals. Regarding the study as a whole: Shared clonotypes across all four donors exceeded non-shared ones in generation probability.

Samples underwent the assay at deep level. TCRdb's table, derived via immunoSEQ multiplex PCR, lists solely in-frame clones and lacks some. The sample holds 2 million to 2.5 million clones, 95% seen once. Note on this clone: Antigen unknown.

CDR3 length equals 15 residues. Germline CDR1 SGHRS, CDR2 YFSETQ. With 1 base removed from V and 1 base from J, the gap between germline ends came to 8 bases. The authors divided CD4+ cells into CD45RA+ naive and CD45RA-negative memory subsets. Sequencing was carried out using naive CD4+ T cells sorted from blood. Subset noted: CD45RA+ positively selected. This TCR derives from a man aged 18 to 30 in good health. V and J are TRBV5-1 and TRBJ2-2; D unclear. The CDR3 protein is CASSLPGLNTGELFF. Written as DNA, the CDR3 is TGCGCCAGCAGCTTGCCCGGATTGAACACCGGGGAGCTGTTTTTT.